What follows are 4 T cell receptor beta chains derived from one specimen sequenced in a study of T cell repertoires in aging, cancer and after chemotherapy. TRB rearrangements spanning V, D and J were amplified using mixed TRB-A/B primers. One entry per CDR3 protein results from TCRdb running MiXCR on the multiplex PCR reads. Of several thousand distinct CDR3 sequences in the sample, 29% are singletons; the top ten hold approximately 43%. The template was genomic DNA from peripheral blood, not RNA. The material sequenced was blood. The receptors derive from a human donor in good health.

In the case of this clonotype: One base away lies a much larger clone, so this may be a sequencing read error. This chain connects TRBV18 to TRBJ2-3; TRBD2 might be the D (6 bases). In germline, CDR1 is KGHSH, CDR2 LQKENI. This CDR3 contains 17 residues. As DNA, the CDR3 is TGTGCCAGCTCACCACCTTTGTCAATTACTAGCACAGGTACGCAGTATTTT. It is translated as CASSPPLSITSTGTQYF.

The V and J genes are TRBV12-3 or TRBV12-4 and TRBJ2-3, with D unclear. Trimming took off 7 bases at V and 5 bases at J, with 10 bases between the two ends. This CDR3 has 12 residues. DNA of the CDR3: TGTGCCAGCACCTCGGGTGGAGATACGCAGTATTTT. It specifies CASTSGGDTQYF.

This clonotype was detected only a few times. The gene calls are TRBV6-5 and TRBJ1-1; no firm D call. The V end was cut by 2 bases, the J end by 5 bases, with 6 bases between. The CDR3 contains 12 residues. From germline, CDR1 is MNHEY and CDR2 SVGAGI. The CDR3 nucleotides are TGTGCCAGCAGTTACGCTGGGACTGAAGCTTTCTTT. This sequence encodes CASSYAGTEAFF.

This clonotype is judged large. V usage is TRBV29-1 and J usage is TRBJ2-1; D remains ambiguous. The germline CDR1 and CDR2 sequences are SQVTM and ANQGSEA. V was clipped by 5 bases and J by 15 bases, with 14 bases between them. CDR3 length: 10 residues. The CDR3 protein is CSVLVRRRFF. DNA of the CDR3: TGCAGCGTTTTGGTCAGAAGGCGGTTCTTC.